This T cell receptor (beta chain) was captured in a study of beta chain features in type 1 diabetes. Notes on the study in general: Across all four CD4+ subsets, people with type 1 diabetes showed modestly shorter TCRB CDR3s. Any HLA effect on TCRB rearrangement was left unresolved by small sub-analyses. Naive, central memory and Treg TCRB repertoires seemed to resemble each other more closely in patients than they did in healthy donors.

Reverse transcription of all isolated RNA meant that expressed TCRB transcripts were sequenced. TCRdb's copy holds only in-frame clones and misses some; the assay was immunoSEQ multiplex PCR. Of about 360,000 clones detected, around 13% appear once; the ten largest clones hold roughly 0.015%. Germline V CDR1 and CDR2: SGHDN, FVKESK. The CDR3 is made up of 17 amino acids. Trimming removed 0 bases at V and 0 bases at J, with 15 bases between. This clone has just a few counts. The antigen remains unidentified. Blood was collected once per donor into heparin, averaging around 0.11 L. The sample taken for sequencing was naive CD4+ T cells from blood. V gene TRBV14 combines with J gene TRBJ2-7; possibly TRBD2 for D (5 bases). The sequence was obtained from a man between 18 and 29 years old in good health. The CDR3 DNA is TGTGCCAGCAGCCAAGATCGACTATGGGCAGTCTCCTACGAGCAGTACTTC. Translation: CASSQDRLWAVSYEQYF.